This T cell receptor beta chain is drawn from a study of shared clonotypes between healthy human individuals. Findings and limits, study-wide: Naive subsets typically showed greater estimated richness than memory subsets.

This CDR3 contains 15 residues. Trimming cost V 3 bases and J 2 bases, with 12 bases left between them. CDR1 and CDR2 from the germline V gene are SGHRS and YFSETQ. Generated by immunoSEQ multiplex PCR, the TCRdb table keeps only in-frame clones and is missing some. The sample records about 960,000 clones, about 80% being singletons. To note about this clone: What it binds is unknown.

The sequenced sample consisted of memory CD4+ T cells sorted from blood. The subset is: CD45RA-negative fraction. The chain couples TRBV5-1 to TRBJ2-1; a possible D gene is TRBD1 (6 bases). The sequence derives from a man aged 18 to 35 in good health. CDR3 in amino acids: CASSSGQTAYNEQFF. Here the CDR3 DNA reads TGCGCCAGCAGCTCCGGACAGACAGCCTACAATGAGCAGTTCTTC.